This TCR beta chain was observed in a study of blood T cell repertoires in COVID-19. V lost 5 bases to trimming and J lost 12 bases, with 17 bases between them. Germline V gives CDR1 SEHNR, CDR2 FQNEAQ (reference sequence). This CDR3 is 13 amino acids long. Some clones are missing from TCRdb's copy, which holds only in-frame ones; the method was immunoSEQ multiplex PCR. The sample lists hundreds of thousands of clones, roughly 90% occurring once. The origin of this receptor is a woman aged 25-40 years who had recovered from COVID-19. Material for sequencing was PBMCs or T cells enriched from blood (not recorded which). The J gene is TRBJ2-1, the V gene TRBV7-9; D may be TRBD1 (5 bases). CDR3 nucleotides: TGTGCCAGCAGCCCCCTCAACAGGCGATTGCAGTTCTTC. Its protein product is CASSPLNRRLQFF.